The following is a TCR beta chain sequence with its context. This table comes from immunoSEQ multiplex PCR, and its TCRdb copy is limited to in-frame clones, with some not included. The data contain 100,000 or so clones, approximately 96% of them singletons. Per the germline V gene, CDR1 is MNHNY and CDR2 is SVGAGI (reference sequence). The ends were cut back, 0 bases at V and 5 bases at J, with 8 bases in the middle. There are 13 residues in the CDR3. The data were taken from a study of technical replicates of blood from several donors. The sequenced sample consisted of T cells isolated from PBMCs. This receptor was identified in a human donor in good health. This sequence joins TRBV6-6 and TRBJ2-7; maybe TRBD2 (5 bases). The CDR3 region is CASSYSRVDEQYF. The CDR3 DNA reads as TGTGCCAGCAGTTACTCGCGGGTCGACGAGCAGTACTTC.